One and the same sample provided the 4 T cell receptor beta chains below, sequenced in a study of identical twins. TCRdb processed the 5' RACE reads anew with MiXCR; each CDR3 protein has one entry. The sample gives fewer than 450,000 distinct CDR3 sequences, roughly 9% of which show up once; about 9.1% is in the top ten. What was sequenced was naive T cells sorted from blood. Receptors were obtained from a woman aged 50 to 65 in good health.

The chain links TRBV20-1 to TRBJ1-5, with 7 bases aligning to TRBD1. The length of the CDR3 is 11 residues. V shed 5 bases, J shed 7 bases, and the junction held 2 bases outside the gene matches. The V gene's germline CDR1 is DFQATT and CDR2 SNEGSKA (reference sequence). Here the CDR3 DNA reads TGCAGTGCTGGGGGACAGCAGCCCCAGCATTTT. This gives the protein CSAGGQQPQHF.

The chain recombines TRBV5-1 with TRBJ1-4, with 8 nucleotides matching TRBD1. CDR1 is SGHRS and CDR2 is YFSETQ in the germline V gene. This CDR3 comprises 14 residues. Trimming at V came to 0 bases and at J to 8 bases, leaving 3 bases not matched to a gene. The CDR3 here is CASSLGTGKEKLFF. The DNA of the CDR3 is TGCGCCAGCAGCTTGGGGACAGGGAAGGAAAAACTGTTTTTT.

This clonotype was observed at least ten times. V usage is TRBV5-1 and J usage is TRBJ2-5, with a possible D match to TRBD2 (6 bases). The V gene lost 5 bases and the J gene lost 5 bases, with 13 bases spanning the gap. This CDR3 has 13 amino acids. Per the germline V gene, CDR1 is SGHRS and CDR2 is YFSETQ. CDR3 amino acids: CASRSPAGETQYF. The CDR3 DNA reads TGCGCCAGCAGAAGTCCGGCGGGGGAGACCCAGTACTTC.

V is TRBV3-1 and J is TRBJ1-1; possibly TRBD1 for D (6 bases). The CDR3 is made up of 13 amino acids. The V gene's germline CDR1 is LGHDT and CDR2 YNNKEL (reference sequence). The ends were cut back, 4 bases at V and 10 bases at J, with 16 bases in the middle. The CDR3: CASSPKGGSGAFF. In DNA form, the CDR3 reads TGTGCCAGCAGCCCCAAGGGGGGTTCAGGAGCTTTCTTT. Based on the CDR3 plus reference TRBV3-1 and TRBJ1-1, the full variable domain is DTAVSQTPKYLVTQMGNDKSIKCEQNLGHDTMYWYKQDSKKFLKIMFSYNNKELIINETVPNRFSPKSPDKAHLNLHINSLELGDSAVYFCASSPKGGSGAFFGQGTRLTVV.